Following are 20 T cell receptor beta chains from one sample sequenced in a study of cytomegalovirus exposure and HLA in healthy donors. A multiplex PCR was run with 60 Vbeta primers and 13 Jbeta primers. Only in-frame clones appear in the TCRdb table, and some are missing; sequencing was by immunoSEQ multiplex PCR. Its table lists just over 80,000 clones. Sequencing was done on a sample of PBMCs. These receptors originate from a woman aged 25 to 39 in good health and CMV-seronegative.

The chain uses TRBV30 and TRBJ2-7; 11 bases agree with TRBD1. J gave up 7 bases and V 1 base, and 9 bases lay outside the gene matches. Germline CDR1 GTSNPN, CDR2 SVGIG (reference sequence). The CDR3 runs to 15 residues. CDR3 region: CAWSDRDRGIREQYF. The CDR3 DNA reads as TGTGCCTGGAGTGACCGGGACAGGGGGATTCGGGAGCAGTACTTC.

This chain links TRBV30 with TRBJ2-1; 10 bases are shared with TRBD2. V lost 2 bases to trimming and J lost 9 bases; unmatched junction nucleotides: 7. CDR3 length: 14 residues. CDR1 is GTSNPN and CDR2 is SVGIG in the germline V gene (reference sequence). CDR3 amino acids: CAWSFSGGGSEQFF. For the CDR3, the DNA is TGTGCCTGGAGTTTCAGCGGGGGGGGTAGTGAGCAGTTCTTC. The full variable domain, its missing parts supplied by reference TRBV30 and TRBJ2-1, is SQTIHQWPATLVQPVGSPLSLECTVEGTSNPNLYWYRQAAGRGLQLLFYSVGIGQISSEVPQNLSASRPQDRQFILSSKKLLLSDSGFYLCAWSFSGGGSEQFFGPGTRLTVL.

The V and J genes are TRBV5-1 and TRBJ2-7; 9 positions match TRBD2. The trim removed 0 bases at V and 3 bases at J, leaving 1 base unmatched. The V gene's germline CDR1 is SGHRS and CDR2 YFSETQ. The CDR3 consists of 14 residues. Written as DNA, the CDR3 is TGCGCCAGCAGCTTGGGAGCGGGAGGCTACGAGCAGTACTTC. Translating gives CASSLGAGGYEQYF.

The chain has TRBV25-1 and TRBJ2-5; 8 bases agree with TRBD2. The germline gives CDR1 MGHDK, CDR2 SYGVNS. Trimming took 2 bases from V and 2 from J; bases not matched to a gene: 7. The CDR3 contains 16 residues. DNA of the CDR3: TGTGCCAGCAGTGAAGGGGTAGCGGGACTTCAAGAGACCCAGTACTTC. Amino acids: CASSEGVAGLQETQYF.

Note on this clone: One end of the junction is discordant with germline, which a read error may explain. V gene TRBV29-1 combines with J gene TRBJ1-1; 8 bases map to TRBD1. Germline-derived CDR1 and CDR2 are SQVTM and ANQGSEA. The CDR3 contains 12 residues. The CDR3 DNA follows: TGCAGCGGAGAAGACAGGGGAACTGAAGATTTCTTT. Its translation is CSGEDRGTEDFF.

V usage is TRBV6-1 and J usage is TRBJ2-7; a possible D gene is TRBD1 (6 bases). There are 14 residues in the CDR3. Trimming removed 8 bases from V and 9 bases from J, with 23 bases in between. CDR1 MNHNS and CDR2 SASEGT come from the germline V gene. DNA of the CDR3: TGTGCCAGCCAGCTGTCTTGGGGGCCCTCGGGGCAGTACTTC. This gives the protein CASQLSWGPSGQYF.

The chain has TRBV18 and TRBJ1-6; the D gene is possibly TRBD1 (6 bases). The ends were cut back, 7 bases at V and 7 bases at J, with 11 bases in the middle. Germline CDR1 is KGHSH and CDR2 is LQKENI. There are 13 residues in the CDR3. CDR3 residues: CASFGQTNSPLHF. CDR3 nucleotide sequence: TGTGCCAGCTTCGGACAGACGAATTCACCCCTCCACTTT.

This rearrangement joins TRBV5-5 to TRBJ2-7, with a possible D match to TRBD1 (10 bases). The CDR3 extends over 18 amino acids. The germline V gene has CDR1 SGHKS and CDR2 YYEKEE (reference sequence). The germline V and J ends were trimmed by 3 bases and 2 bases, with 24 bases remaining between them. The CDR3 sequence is CASSWGTGASGNPYEQYF. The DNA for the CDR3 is TGTGCCAGCAGCTGGGGGACAGGGGCTAGCGGGAACCCCTACGAGCAGTACTTC.

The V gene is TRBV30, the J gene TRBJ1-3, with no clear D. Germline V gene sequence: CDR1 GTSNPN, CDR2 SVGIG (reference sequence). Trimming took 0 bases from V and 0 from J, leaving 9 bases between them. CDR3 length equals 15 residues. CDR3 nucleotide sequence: TGTGCCTGGAGTGTAGCAGGTCGCTCTGGAAACACCATATATTTT. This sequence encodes CAWSVAGRSGNTIYF.

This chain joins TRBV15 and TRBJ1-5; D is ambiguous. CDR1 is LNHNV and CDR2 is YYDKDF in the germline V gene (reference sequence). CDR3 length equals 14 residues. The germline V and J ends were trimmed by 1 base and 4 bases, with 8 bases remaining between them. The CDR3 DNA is TGTGCCACCAGCAGAGGATTAGAGAATCAGCCCCAGCATTTT. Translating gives CATSRGLENQPQHF. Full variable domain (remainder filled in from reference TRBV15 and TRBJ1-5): DAMVIQNPRYQVTQFGKPVTLSCSQTLNHNVMYWYQQKSSQAPKLLFHYYDKDFNNEADTPDNFQSRRPNTSFCFLDIRSPGLGDTAMYLCATSRGLENQPQHFGDGTRLSIL.

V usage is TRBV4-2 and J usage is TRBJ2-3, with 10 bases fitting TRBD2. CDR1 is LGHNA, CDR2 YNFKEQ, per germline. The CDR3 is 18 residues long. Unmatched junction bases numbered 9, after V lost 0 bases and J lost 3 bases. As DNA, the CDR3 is TGTGCCAGCAGCCAAGACGCGGCTAGCGGGGGTGCAACAGATACGCAGTATTTT. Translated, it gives CASSQDAASGGATDTQYF.

In DNA form, the CDR3 reads TGTGCCAGCAGCTATAACCCTAGCTCGAGGCAGGCTGGCGATACGCAGTATTTT. This encodes CASSYNPSSRQAGDTQYF. The chain carries TRBV7-9 and TRBJ2-3; D perhaps matches TRBD2 (5 bases). Trimming shortened V by 4 bases and J by 6 bases, and 26 bases separated the two germline ends. Germline CDR1 SEHNR, CDR2 FQNEAQ (reference sequence). The CDR3 consists of 18 residues.

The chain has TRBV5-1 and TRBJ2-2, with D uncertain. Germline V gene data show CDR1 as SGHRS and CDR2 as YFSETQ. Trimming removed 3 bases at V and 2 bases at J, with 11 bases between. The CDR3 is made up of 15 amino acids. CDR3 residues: CASSWANGNTGELFF. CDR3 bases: TGCGCCAGCAGCTGGGCTAACGGAAACACCGGGGAGCTGTTTTTT.

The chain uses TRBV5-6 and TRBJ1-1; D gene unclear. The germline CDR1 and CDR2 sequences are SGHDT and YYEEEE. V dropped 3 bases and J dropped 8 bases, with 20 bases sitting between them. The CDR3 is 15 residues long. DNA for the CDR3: TGTGCCAGCAGCTCTCAATCCTTATATCGGAGGGAAGCTTTCTTT. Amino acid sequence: CASSSQSLYRREAFF.

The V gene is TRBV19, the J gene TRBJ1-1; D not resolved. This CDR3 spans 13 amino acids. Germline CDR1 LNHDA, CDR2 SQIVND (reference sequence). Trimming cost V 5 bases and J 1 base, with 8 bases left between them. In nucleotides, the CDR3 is TGTGCCAGTAGTGAACGAGAGAACACTGAAGCTTTCTTT. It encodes CASSERENTEAFF.

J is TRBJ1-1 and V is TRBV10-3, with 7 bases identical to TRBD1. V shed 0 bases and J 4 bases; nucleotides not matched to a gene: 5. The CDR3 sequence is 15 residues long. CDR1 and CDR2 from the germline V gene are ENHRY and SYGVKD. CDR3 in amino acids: CAISESPTGTTEAFF. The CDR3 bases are TGTGCCATCAGTGAGTCCCCGACAGGGACCACTGAAGCTTTCTTT.

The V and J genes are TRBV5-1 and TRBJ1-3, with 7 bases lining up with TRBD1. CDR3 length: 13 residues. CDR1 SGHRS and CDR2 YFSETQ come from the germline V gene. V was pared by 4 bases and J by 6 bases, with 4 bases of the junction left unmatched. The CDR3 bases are TGCGCCAGCAGCGAGGACAGGTCAAACACCATATATTTT. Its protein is CASSEDRSNTIYF.

CDR3 amino acids: CASSIQGGVQPQHF. CDR3 DNA: TGTGCCAGTAGTATTCAGGGGGGTGTTCAGCCCCAGCATTTT. The V gene is TRBV19, the J gene TRBJ1-5, with 7 nucleotides matching TRBD1. V was pared by 3 bases and J by 6 bases, with 5 bases of the junction left unmatched. The CDR3 loop spans 14 amino acids. Germline V gives CDR1 LNHDA, CDR2 SQIVND (reference sequence).

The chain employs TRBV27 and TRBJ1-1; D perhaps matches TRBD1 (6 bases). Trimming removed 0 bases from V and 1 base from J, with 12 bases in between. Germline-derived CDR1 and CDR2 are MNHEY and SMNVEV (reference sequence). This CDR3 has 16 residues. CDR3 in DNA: TGTGCCAGCAGTTTATCCGGACGGGGGGCGAACACTGAAGCTTTCTTT. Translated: CASSLSGRGANTEAFF.

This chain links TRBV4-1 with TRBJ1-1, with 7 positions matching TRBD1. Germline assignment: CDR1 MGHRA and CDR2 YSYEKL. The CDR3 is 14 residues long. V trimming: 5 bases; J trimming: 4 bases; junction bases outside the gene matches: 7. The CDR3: CASSDRERVTEAFF. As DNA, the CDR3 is TGCGCCAGCAGCGACAGGGAAAGGGTCACTGAAGCTTTCTTT.